Each of the 10 T cell receptor beta chains below was sequenced from the same sample in a study of response to subunit inactivated influenza vaccine listed by TCRdb under 2018. The library was prepared using RT-PCR. Sequencing instrument: Illumina HiSeq 2500. The raw public data were reprocessed by TCRdb itself: fastp quality trimming at Q25, MiXCR clonotype calling, in-frame beta chains only. Rows are unified per CDR3 protein, each entry keeping the most common DNA and genes. This sample is represented by under 550,000 distinct CDR3 sequences; 7.2% of them were singletons. The ten most abundant clones make up under 15% of the sample. Sample: PBMCs from blood, taken around 25 months after vaccination. All receptors come from a man in his fifties or sixties who received an inactivated influenza vaccine. Donor details come from another sample of the same person, matched by shared clones.

This clonotype was seen many times. The chain has TRBV20-1 and TRBJ2-1; tentative D call: TRBD2 (5 bases). The CDR3 spans 9 residues. Germline lookup yields CDR1 DFQATT and CDR2 SNEGSKA (reference sequence). With 6 bases removed from V and 15 bases from J, the gap between germline ends came to 12 bases. The CDR3 coding sequence is TGCAGTGCCCCAGGACTCCTGTTCTTC. It yields the protein CSAPGLLFF.

V is TRBV5-1 and J is TRBJ2-4, with D maybe TRBD2 (5 bases). The CDR3 length is 13 residues. Germline V gives CDR1 SGHRS, CDR2 YFSETQ. Trimming stripped 3 bases from V and 11 bases from J, with 15 bases between. CDR3 DNA sequence: TGCGCCAGCAGCTCCGCCCCAGGAGGCCTTCAGTACTTC. Encoded protein: CASSSAPGGLQYF.

There are a few counts of this clonotype. The chain joins TRBV5-1 to TRBJ2-5, with D possibly TRBD2 on 6 matching bases. The CDR3 spans 14 residues. Trimming took off 4 bases at V and 4 bases at J, with 14 bases between the two ends. Germline V CDR1 and CDR2: SGHRS, YFSETQ. In DNA form, the CDR3 reads TGCGCCAGCAGCCCTGATGCCGGGGGAGAGACCCAGTACTTC. Amino acids: CASSPDAGGETQYF.

This clonotype has only a few counts. The chain uses TRBV6-5 and TRBJ2-3; tentative D call: TRBD2 (6 bases). This CDR3 is built from 14 residues. Between the trimmed V and J ends, which lost 5 bases and 1 base, there was a span of 10 bases. Germline V gives CDR1 MNHEY, CDR2 SVGAGI. The CDR3 sequence is CASSHRGGTDTQYF. For the CDR3, the DNA is TGTGCCAGCAGTCACCGCGGGGGCACAGATACGCAGTATTTT.

This clonotype was recorded many times. The chain couples TRBV20-1 to TRBJ1-5, with TRBD1 matching 7 bases. The CDR3 contains 15 residues. Germline CDR1 DFQATT, CDR2 SNEGSKA (reference sequence). Trimming removed 0 bases from V and 6 bases from J; junction bases left unmatched: 8. The CDR3 region has the DNA TGCAGTGCTAGAGAACAGGGGCAGTTCTTTCAGCCCCAGCATTTT. It specifies CSAREQGQFFQPQHF.

This clonotype occurred a few times. The DNA of the CDR3 is TGTGCCAGCAGCAGGACGGGGGCCAGGAACACCGGGGAGCTGTTTTTT. Translated: CASSRTGARNTGELFF. The J gene is TRBJ2-2, the V gene TRBV11-1, with D possibly called TRBD1 or TRBD2 (6 bases each). Trimming pared 5 bases from V and 1 base from J, leaving 14 bases between. Looked up from germline, CDR1 is SGHAT and CDR2 is FQDESV (reference sequence). This CDR3 is 16 amino acids long.

This clonotype was seen only a few times. The chain joins TRBV6-1 to TRBJ1-4; maybe TRBD1 (5 bases). Germline assignment: CDR1 MNHNS and CDR2 SASEGT. V was clipped by 7 bases and J by 8 bases, with 20 bases between them. The CDR3 contains 15 residues. This chain's CDR3 is CASNLGQGQGEKLFF. The CDR3 DNA follows: TGTGCCAGCAACCTAGGGCAGGGTCAAGGGGAAAAACTGTTTTTT.

This clonotype was counted at least ten times. The V gene is TRBV5-1, the J gene TRBJ1-1; D perhaps matches TRBD1 (5 bases). Germline V CDR1 and CDR2: SGHRS, YFSETQ. Between the trimmed V and J ends, which lost 4 bases and 2 bases, there was a span of 15 bases. CDR3 length: 15 residues. CDR3 nucleotides: TGCGCCAGCAGCGGACACAGGAATGCAAACACTGAAGCTTTCTTT. Translation gives CASSGHRNANTEAFF.

The chain recombines TRBV11-2 with TRBJ1-1; D is unresolved. Germline V lookup: CDR1 SGHAT, CDR2 FQNNGV. Trimming left V 3 bases short and J 4 bases short, with 15 bases between. The length of the CDR3 is 15 residues. The CDR3 nucleotides are TGTGCCAGCAGCTTGTATGGCCCCCGCGGCACTGAAGCTTTCTTT. Residues: CASSLYGPRGTEAFF.

The CDR3 DNA follows: TGCAGTGAGGGGGCTCTCGTCATGGGCGAGCAGTACTTC. This encodes CSEGALVMGEQYF. The rearrangement joins TRBV20-1 to TRBJ2-7; 7 bases map to TRBD1. This CDR3 is 13 amino acids long. V trimming: 7 bases; J trimming: 6 bases; junction bases outside the gene matches: 12. Germline V gene data show CDR1 as DFQATT and CDR2 as SNEGSKA (reference sequence).